The 23 T cell receptor beta chains below come from one sample, sequenced in a study of blood T cells in healthy people across ages. A second roughly 6 to 11 cycle PCR used barcoded and J-beta primers. TCRdb ran MiXCR on the 5' RACE reads and lists one entry per CDR3 protein. The table lists 780,000 or so distinct CDR3 sequences, around 50% of them singletons. What was sequenced was blood. Receptor source: a man aged 40-49 years in good health.

This clonotype has only a few counts. The chain carries TRBV5-1 and TRBJ1-6; 10 nucleotides agree with TRBD1. Germline V lookup: CDR1 SGHRS, CDR2 YFSETQ. CDR3 size: 16 residues. V shed 2 bases and J 7 bases; nucleotides not matched to a gene: 6. The CDR3 nucleotides read TGCGCCAGCAGCTTCCTCGGGACAGGGGAGAATTCACCCCTCCACTTT. Translating it yields CASSFLGTGENSPLHF.

The rearrangement links TRBV12-3 or TRBV12-4 to TRBJ2-3; 9 bases map to TRBD1. Germline trimming cut 4 bases from V and 0 bases from J; bases unmatched to any gene: 2. This CDR3 has 15 amino acids. The CDR3 sequence is CASSWDRASTDTQYF. As DNA, the CDR3 is TGTGCCAGCAGTTGGGACAGGGCTAGCACAGATACGCAGTATTTT.

The chain has TRBV6-2 or TRBV6-3 and TRBJ2-7; the match to TRBD1 covers 7 bases. In germline, CDR1 is MNHEY, CDR2 SVGEGT. V gave up 6 bases and J gave up 4 bases; unmatched junction bases: 9. The CDR3 is 14 amino acids. DNA of the CDR3: TGTGCCAGCAGCCTCGGGACAGTAAATTACGAGCAGTACTTC. Translation gives CASSLGTVNYEQYF.

This chain uses TRBV5-6 with TRBJ1-5; a weak D match, TRBD1 (6 bases). Germline loops: CDR1 SGHDT, CDR2 YYEEEE. V lost 4 bases, J lost 1 base, and 9 bases lay in between. The CDR3 runs 14 residues. For the CDR3, the DNA is TGTGCCAGCAGCAGCGGGACAAGCAATCAGCCCCAGCATTTT. This encodes CASSSGTSNQPQHF.

This chain connects TRBV6-2 or TRBV6-3 to TRBJ2-7; D possibly corresponds to TRBD1 (5 bases). Germline CDR1 and CDR2: MNHEY and SVGEGT. Trimming removed 9 bases from V and 0 bases from J, with 12 bases in between. The CDR3 loop spans 13 amino acids. The DNA of the CDR3 is TGTGCCAGTGACAGCCAAAGCTCCTACGAGCAGTACTTC. Translating it yields CASDSQSSYEQYF.

This clonotype was counted many times. The chain is built from TRBV4-2 and TRBJ1-2, with D unresolved. V shed 0 bases and J shed 7 bases, with 9 bases lying between them. Germline V gene lookup returns CDR1 LGHNA and CDR2 YNFKEQ. The CDR3 has 13 amino acids. The CDR3 DNA is TGTGCCAGCAGCCAAGATCGGGGTCGTGGCTACACCTTC. It translates to CASSQDRGRGYTF.

V usage is TRBV2 and J usage is TRBJ2-7; D is perhaps TRBD2 (5 bases). Germline CDR1 and CDR2: SNHLY and FYNNEI. The V and J ends lost 6 bases and 5 bases respectively, with 17 bases between them. The CDR3 sequence is 14 residues long. The CDR3 reads CASSRIFAGDEQYF. CDR3 nucleotides: TGTGCCAGCAGCCGGATATTCGCGGGCGACGAGCAGTACTTC.

The chain links TRBV7-2 to TRBJ1-6; D is undetermined. The germline V gene encodes CDR1 SGHTA and CDR2 FQGNSA. The CDR3 loop spans 17 amino acids. Trimming removed 4 bases at V and 4 bases at J, with 17 bases between. In nucleotides, the CDR3 is TGTGCCAGCAGCTCGACGAAGTCTCTTGCTTATAATTCACCCCTCCACTTT. It is translated as CASSSTKSLAYNSPLHF.

This clonotype was found many times. CDR3 loop: CATSDSGPRTYNEQFF. CDR3 nucleotide sequence: TGTGCCACCAGTGACTCAGGACCCAGGACCTACAATGAGCAGTTCTTC. The V gene is TRBV24-1, the J gene TRBJ2-1, with D hard to call. The V and J ends lost 4 bases and 2 bases respectively, with 14 bases between them. Per germline, CDR1 KGHDR and CDR2 SFDVKD. There are 16 residues in the CDR3.

The chain links TRBV29-1 to TRBJ2-7, with TRBD1 identical over 7 bases. Germline CDR1 SQVTM, CDR2 ANQGSEA. There are 12 residues in the CDR3. The J segment lost 4 bases and the V segment lost 5 bases, leaving 5 bases of the junction unmatched. CDR3 amino acids: CSVRDSQYEQYF. The CDR3 nucleotides read TGCAGCGTTAGGGACAGCCAATACGAGCAGTACTTC.

The gene calls are TRBV20-1 and TRBJ2-5; 7 bases match TRBD2. The V gene end was trimmed by 2 bases and the J gene end by 4 bases; junction bases not matched to a gene: 10. Per the germline V gene, CDR1 is DFQATT and CDR2 is SNEGSKA (reference sequence). The CDR3 has 15 residues. CDR3 bases: TGCAGTGCTAGAACCGGGACTATTCGGGGAGAGACCCAGTACTTC. This sequence encodes CSARTGTIRGETQYF.

This chain links TRBV20-1 with TRBJ2-5; the D gene is possibly TRBD1 (5 bases). This CDR3 comprises 15 residues. Between the trimmed V and J ends, which lost 2 bases and 0 bases, there was a span of 13 bases. From germline, CDR1 is DFQATT and CDR2 SNEGSKA (reference sequence). This CDR3 reads CSARTHYRNQETQYF. The CDR3 DNA follows: TGCAGTGCTAGAACCCATTACAGGAACCAAGAGACCCAGTACTTC.

The chain is built from TRBV3-1 and TRBJ2-7, with a possible D match to TRBD2 (6 bases). The CDR3 consists of 15 residues. Looked up from germline, CDR1 is LGHDT and CDR2 is YNNKEL (reference sequence). Trimming shortened V by 2 bases and J by 3 bases, and 14 bases separated the two germline ends. CDR3 in DNA: TGTGCCAGCAGCCAATCCTTTGGAGGGGTCTACGAGCAGTACTTC. Protein product: CASSQSFGGVYEQYF.

The chain carries TRBV4-3 and TRBJ2-5; D is possibly TRBD1 or TRBD2 (5 bases each). The ends were cut back, 0 bases at V and 3 bases at J, with 11 bases in the middle. This CDR3 is 15 amino acids long. Germline values: CDR1 LGHNA, CDR2 YSLEER. The CDR3 here is CASSQDRRGEETQYF. The CDR3 DNA follows: TGCGCCAGCAGCCAAGACCGCCGAGGGGAAGAGACCCAGTACTTC.

Only a few counts were recorded for this clonotype. This chain uses TRBV7-2 with TRBJ2-7, with D possibly being TRBD2 (6 bases). Trimming stripped 5 bases from V and 0 bases from J, with 17 bases between. Germline V gene lookup returns CDR1 SGHTA and CDR2 FQGNSA. The CDR3 is 16 amino acids. CDR3 loop: CASSPDGSSSSYEQYF. CDR3 DNA: TGTGCCAGCAGCCCGGACGGGAGCTCTAGCTCCTACGAGCAGTACTTC. Combining the CDR3 with reference TRBV7-2 and TRBJ2-7 gives the whole variable domain GAGVSQSPSNKVTEKGKDVELRCDPISGHTALYWYRQSLGQGLEFLIYFQGNSAPDKSGLPSDRFSAERTGGSVSTLTIQRTQQEDSAVYLCASSPDGSSSSYEQYFGPGTRLTVT.

This chain joins TRBV4-1 and TRBJ1-1; D gene uncertain. Germline CDR1 reads MGHRA; CDR2 reads YSYEKL. Between the trimmed V and J ends, which lost 3 bases and 1 base, there was a span of 3 bases. The CDR3 sequence is 12 residues long. CDR3 DNA: TGCGCCAGCAGCCAGAGGAACACTGAAGCTTTCTTT. Translating it yields CASSQRNTEAFF.

J is TRBJ2-4 and V is TRBV10-3, with TRBD2 identical over 9 bases. Matching the DNA end better, TRBJ2-5 makes the J call doubtful. Germline V lookup: CDR1 ENHRY, CDR2 SYGVKD. The CDR3 totals 16 residues. The CDR3 loop is CAISKESGRPQETQYF. CDR3 DNA: TGTGCCATCAGTAAAGAAAGCGGGAGGCCCCAAGAGACCCAGTACTTC.

This clonotype showed up just a few times. CDR3 amino acids: CASSSTKAFDSQETQYF. The CDR3 nucleotides read TGTGCCAGCAGCTCAACGAAAGCCTTCGACAGCCAAGAGACCCAGTACTTC. The rearrangement links TRBV7-9 to TRBJ2-5; possible D gene TRBD1, 5 bases. The V end lost 4 bases, the J end lost 1 base, and 19 bases lay between the germline ends. The CDR3 contains 17 residues. Germline CDR1 and CDR2: SEHNR and FQNEAQ (reference sequence).

The chain links TRBV29-1 to TRBJ1-1; D is ambiguous. CDR1 SQVTM and CDR2 ANQGSEA come from the germline V gene. V lost 8 bases to trimming and J lost 4 bases, with 20 bases between them. The CDR3 length is 14 residues. Written as DNA, the CDR3 is TGCAGCAACCGAGGCCCCCGGAAGGGCACTGAAGCTTTCTTT. This gives the protein CSNRGPRKGTEAFF.

There are a few counts of this clonotype. The CDR3: CATSDPQGYYGYTF. DNA of the CDR3: TGTGCCACCAGTGATCCACAGGGGTACTATGGCTACACCTTC. V is TRBV24-1 and J is TRBJ1-2; 7 bases agree with TRBD1. The J segment lost 3 bases and the V segment lost 3 bases, leaving 3 bases of the junction unmatched. The CDR3 spans 14 residues. Germline V lookup: CDR1 KGHDR, CDR2 SFDVKD.

Points on this clonotype: A much larger clone lies one base from this, so it may be a read error. CDR3 nucleotides: TGCGCCGGCAGCTTGGGGACGGACAATGAGCAGTTCTTC. This sequence encodes CAGSLGTDNEQFF. The V and J genes are TRBV5-1 and TRBJ2-1; D is perhaps TRBD1 or TRBD2 (5 bases each). The CDR3 covers 13 residues. Germline CDR1 and CDR2: SGHRS and YFSETQ.

This rearrangement joins TRBV19 to TRBJ2-1; D is possibly TRBD1 (5 bases). Germline V gives CDR1 LNHDA, CDR2 SQIVND (reference sequence). The V gene lost 5 bases and the J gene lost 1 base, with 18 bases spanning the gap. This CDR3 spans 17 amino acids. The CDR3 nucleotides read TGTGCCAGTAGTCCCGGCCAGGGATTTTTGTCCTACAATGAGCAGTTCTTC. This gives the protein CASSPGQGFLSYNEQFF. Using reference TRBV19 and TRBJ2-1 for the parts outside the CDR3, the full variable domain is DGGITQSPKYLFRKEGQNVTLSCEQNLNHDAMYWYRQDPGQGLRLIYYSQIVNDFQKGDIAEGYSVSREKKESFPLTVTSAQKNPTAFYLCASSPGQGFLSYNEQFFGPGTRLTVL.

The rearrangement links TRBV6-6 to TRBJ2-5; TRBD2 agrees at 11 bases. Germline V gene data show CDR1 as MNHNY and CDR2 as SVGAGI (reference sequence). V dropped 7 bases and J dropped 1; count of bases not matched to a gene: 8. This CDR3 spans 16 amino acids. The CDR3: CASKEGTSGGQETQYF. DNA of the CDR3: TGTGCCAGCAAAGAGGGGACTAGCGGAGGCCAAGAGACCCAGTACTTC.